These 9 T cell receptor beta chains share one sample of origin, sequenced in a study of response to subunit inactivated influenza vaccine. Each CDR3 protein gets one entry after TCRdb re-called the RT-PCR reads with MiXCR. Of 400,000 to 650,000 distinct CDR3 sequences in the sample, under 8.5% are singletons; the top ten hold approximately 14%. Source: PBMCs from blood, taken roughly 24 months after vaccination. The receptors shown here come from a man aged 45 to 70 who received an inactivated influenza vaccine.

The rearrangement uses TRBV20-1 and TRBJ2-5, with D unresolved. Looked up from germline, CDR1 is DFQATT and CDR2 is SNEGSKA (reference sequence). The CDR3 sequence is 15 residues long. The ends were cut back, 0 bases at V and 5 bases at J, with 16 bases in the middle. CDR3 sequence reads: CSARDGHRFEETQYF. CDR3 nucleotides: TGCAGTGCTAGAGACGGGCACCGATTTGAGGAGACCCAGTACTTC.

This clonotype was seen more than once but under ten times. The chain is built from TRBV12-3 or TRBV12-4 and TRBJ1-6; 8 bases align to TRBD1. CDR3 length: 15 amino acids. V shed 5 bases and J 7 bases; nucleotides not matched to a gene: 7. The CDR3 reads CASSETGDLNSPLHF. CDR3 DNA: TGTGCCAGCAGTGAGACAGGGGACCTCAATTCACCCCTCCACTTT.

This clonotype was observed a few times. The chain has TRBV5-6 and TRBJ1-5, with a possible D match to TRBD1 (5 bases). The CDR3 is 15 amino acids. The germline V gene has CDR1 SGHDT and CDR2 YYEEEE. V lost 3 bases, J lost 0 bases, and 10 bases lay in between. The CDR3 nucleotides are TGTGCCAGCAGCTGGGGGGTTTATAGCAATCAGCCCCAGCATTTT. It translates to CASSWGVYSNQPQHF.

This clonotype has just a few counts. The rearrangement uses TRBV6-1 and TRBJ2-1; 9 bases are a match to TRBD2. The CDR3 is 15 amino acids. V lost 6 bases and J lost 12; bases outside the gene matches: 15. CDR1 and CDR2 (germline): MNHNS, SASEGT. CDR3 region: CASSAAPSGIIAQFF. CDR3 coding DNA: TGTGCCAGCAGCGCCGCGCCTAGCGGGATTATTGCGCAGTTCTTC.

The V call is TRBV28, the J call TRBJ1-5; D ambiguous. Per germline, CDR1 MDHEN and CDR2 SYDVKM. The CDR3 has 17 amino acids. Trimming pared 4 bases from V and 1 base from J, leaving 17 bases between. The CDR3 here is CASSSHSQGVSNQPQHF. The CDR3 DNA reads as TGTGCCAGCAGTTCCCATTCCCAAGGCGTCAGCAATCAGCCCCAGCATTTT.

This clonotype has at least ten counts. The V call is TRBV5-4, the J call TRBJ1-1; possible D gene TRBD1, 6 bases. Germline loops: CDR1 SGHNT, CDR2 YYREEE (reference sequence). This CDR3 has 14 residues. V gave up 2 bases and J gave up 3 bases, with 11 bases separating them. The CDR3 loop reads CASSFVGADTEAFF. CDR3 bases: TGTGCCAGCAGCTTCGTGGGGGCGGACACTGAAGCTTTCTTT.

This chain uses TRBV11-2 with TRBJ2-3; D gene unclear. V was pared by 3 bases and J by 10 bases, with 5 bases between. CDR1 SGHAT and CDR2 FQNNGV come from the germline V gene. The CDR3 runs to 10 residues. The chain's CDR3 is CASSFEPQYF. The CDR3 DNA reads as TGTGCCAGCAGCTTTGAACCGCAGTATTTT.

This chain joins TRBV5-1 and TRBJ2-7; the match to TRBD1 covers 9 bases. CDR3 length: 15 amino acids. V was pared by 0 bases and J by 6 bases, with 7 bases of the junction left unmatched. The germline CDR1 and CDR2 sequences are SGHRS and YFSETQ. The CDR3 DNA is TGCGCCAGCAGCTTGGGAGGGACAGGGCTCTTCGAGCAGTACTTC. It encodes CASSLGGTGLFEQYF.

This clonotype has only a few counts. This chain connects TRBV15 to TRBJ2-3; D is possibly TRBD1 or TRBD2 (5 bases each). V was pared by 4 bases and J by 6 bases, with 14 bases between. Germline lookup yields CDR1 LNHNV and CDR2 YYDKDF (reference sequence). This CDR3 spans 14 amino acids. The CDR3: CATSTEGLTDTQYF. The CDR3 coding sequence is TGTGCCACCAGCACTGAGGGGCTCACTGATACGCAGTATTTT.